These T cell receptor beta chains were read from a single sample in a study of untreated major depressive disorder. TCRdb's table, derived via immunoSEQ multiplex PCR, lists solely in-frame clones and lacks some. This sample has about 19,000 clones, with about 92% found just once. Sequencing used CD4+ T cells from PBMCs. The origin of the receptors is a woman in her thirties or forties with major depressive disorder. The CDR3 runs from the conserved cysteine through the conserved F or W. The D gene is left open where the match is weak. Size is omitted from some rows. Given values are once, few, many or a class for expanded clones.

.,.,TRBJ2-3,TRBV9,TGTGCCTCCGCCAGGTCAAGCACAGATACGCAGTATTTT,CASARSSTDTQYF
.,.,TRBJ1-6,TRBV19,TGTGCCAGTACCAGGGGAAATTCACCCCTCCACTTT,CASTRGNSPLHF
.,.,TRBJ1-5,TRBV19,TGTGCCAGTAGTATCAAGTCCGGTTATAGCAATCAGCCCCAGCATTTT,CASSIKSGYSNQPQHF
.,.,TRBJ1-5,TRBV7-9,TGTGCCAGCAGTCCCGACGGCTATAGCAATCAGCCCCAGCATTTT,CASSPDGYSNQPQHF
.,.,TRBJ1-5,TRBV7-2,TGTGCCAGCAGCGGGGGTAGCAATCAGCCCCAGCATTTT,CASSGGSNQPQHF
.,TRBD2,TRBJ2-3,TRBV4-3,TGCGCCAGCAGCCAAGATTGGGGGGGACTTAGTATGTATACGCAGTATTTT,CASSQDWGGLSMYTQYF
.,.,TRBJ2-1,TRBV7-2,TGTGCCAGCAGTCCAAGATTCACCTCCTACAATGAGCAGTTCTTC,CASSPRFTSYNEQFF
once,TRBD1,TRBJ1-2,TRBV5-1,TGCGCCAGCAGCTTGGAAGGGGGCCTCTATGGCTACACCTTC,CASSLEGGLYGYTF
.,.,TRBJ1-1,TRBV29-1,TGCAGCGTTTCGGACATAGGAGCTTTCTTT,CSVSDIGAFF
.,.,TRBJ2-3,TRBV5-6,TGTGCCACCCAAACTGGGATCACAGATACGCAGTATTTT,CATQTGITDTQYF